A single sample gave rise to the 32 T cell receptor beta chains below, sequenced in a study of circulating CD8 cells and anti-PD-1 response in melanoma. Four subsets defined by PD-1 and/or TIGIT were sorted from live CD3+CD8+TCRalphabeta+ cells. The QIAseq Immune Repertoire TCR panel built the libraries from around 15 ng of total RNA. TCRdb fed the reads into MiXCR, producing one record per CDR3 protein. Seen here are about 2,500 distinct CDR3 sequences, approximately 6.4% observed once, and the top ten hold 2.9%. This specimen consisted of CD8+ T cells from PBMCs, obtained at baseline or after one month of anti-PD-1 therapy (not recorded which). Receptor source: a human donor with melanoma.

This clonotype was detected only a few times. The chain joins TRBV19 to TRBJ2-3, with a tentative D call TRBD2 (5 bases). Trimming left V 3 bases short and J 3 bases short, with 10 bases between. The V gene's germline CDR1 is LNHDA and CDR2 SQIVND (reference sequence). The CDR3 is 14 residues long. CDR3 sequence reads: CASSIVRATDTQYF. The CDR3 bases are TGTGCCAGTAGTATCGTGAGGGCAACAGATACGCAGTATTTT.

This clonotype was counted between two and nine times. CDR3 in DNA: TGTGCCAGTAGTATAGGAGGTGGTTTCACTGAAGCTTTCTTT. The encoded protein is CASSIGGGFTEAFF. V usage is TRBV19 and J usage is TRBJ1-1; D is uncertain. V was shortened by 1 base and J by 4 bases, with 10 bases between the two germline ends. The germline gives CDR1 LNHDA, CDR2 SQIVND (reference sequence). The CDR3 sequence is 14 residues long.

This clonotype is deemed medium-sized. The rearrangement links TRBV28 to TRBJ2-2, with TRBD1 as a possible D gene (5 bases). This CDR3 spans 15 amino acids. Germline V gene data show CDR1 as MDHEN and CDR2 as SYDVKM. The V end was cut by 4 bases, the J end by 3 bases, with 12 bases between. Here the CDR3 reads CASSSDRRYTGELFF. CDR3 nucleotide sequence: TGTGCCAGCAGTTCCGACAGAAGGTACACCGGGGAGCTGTTTTTT.

This clonotype is termed medium-sized (0.01 to 0.1%). This chain joins TRBV4-1 and TRBJ1-2, with D unresolved. The CDR3 extends over 13 amino acids. Trimming pared 0 bases from V and 5 bases from J, leaving 7 bases between. Germline V gene lookup returns CDR1 MGHRA and CDR2 YSYEKL. For the CDR3, the DNA is TGCGCCAGCAGCCAAGATGGCATTTATGGCTACACCTTC. Protein sequence: CASSQDGIYGYTF.

This clonotype is labeled large. V usage is TRBV2 and J usage is TRBJ1-2, with a weak D call TRBD1 (5 bases). Trimming removed 7 bases at V and 8 bases at J, with 14 bases between. The CDR3 has 12 residues. Per the germline V gene, CDR1 is SNHLY and CDR2 is FYNNEI. The CDR3 region has the DNA TGTGCCAGCATGGGGGAGGATGAGGGCTACACCTTC. Protein: CASMGEDEGYTF.

By sample fraction, this clonotype is medium-sized. This sequence joins TRBV28 and TRBJ2-7, with 8 bases that match TRBD1. The J segment lost 5 bases and the V segment lost 3 bases, leaving 6 bases of the junction unmatched. This CDR3 is built from 14 residues. From germline, CDR1 is MDHEN and CDR2 SYDVKM. CDR3 DNA sequence: TGTGCCAGCAGTTTTCCCGCCAGGGGGCACGAGCAGTACTTC. This codes for CASSFPARGHEQYF.

In its sample, this clonotype was seen a few times. This chain joins TRBV19 and TRBJ1-2; D is unclear. This CDR3 has 15 amino acids. The germline V gene encodes CDR1 LNHDA and CDR2 SQIVND (reference sequence). Between the trimmed V and J ends, which lost 5 bases and 0 bases, there was a span of 13 bases. In nucleotides, the CDR3 is TGTGCCAGTAGTCCAGACCTGACGGCTAACTATGGCTACACCTTC. Translating it yields CASSPDLTANYGYTF.

This clonotype has just a few counts. The chain employs TRBV19 and TRBJ2-5, with 8 bases matching TRBD2. J gave up 4 bases and V 4 bases, and 2 bases lay outside the gene matches. The CDR3 consists of 13 residues. The V gene's germline CDR1 is LNHDA and CDR2 SQIVND (reference sequence). The CDR3 spells CASSSSGGETQYF. Here the CDR3 DNA reads TGTGCCAGTAGTAGCAGCGGGGGAGAGACCCAGTACTTC.

By share, this clonotype counts as medium-sized. The chain has TRBV29-1 and TRBJ1-2, with D maybe TRBD1 (5 bases). The CDR3 contains 14 residues. Germline loops: CDR1 SQVTM, CDR2 ANQGSEA. Trimming stripped 3 bases from V and 0 bases from J, with 11 bases between. The CDR3 here is CSVDWQGPNYGYTF. The CDR3 nucleotides are TGCAGCGTTGATTGGCAGGGCCCTAACTATGGCTACACCTTC.

By its share, this clonotype is medium-sized. This chain connects TRBV20-1 to TRBJ2-5; 7 bases agree with TRBD1. Germline V gene lookup returns CDR1 DFQATT and CDR2 SNEGSKA (reference sequence). J lost 5 bases, V lost 0 bases, and 6 bases had no gene match. This CDR3 comprises 14 residues. This CDR3 reads CSARDLQGTETQYF. The DNA of the CDR3 is TGCAGTGCTAGAGACTTACAGGGGACGGAGACCCAGTACTTC.

This clonotype rates as medium-sized. The J gene is TRBJ2-5, the V gene TRBV24-1, with TRBD2 matching 7 bases. CDR1 and CDR2 (germline): KGHDR, SFDVKD. V was clipped by 4 bases and J by 5 bases; unmatched bases: 6. The CDR3 consists of 14 residues. CDR3 loop: CATSDLRGGETQYF. The CDR3 nucleotides read TGTGCCACCAGTGACCTGCGCGGGGGTGAGACCCAGTACTTC.

This clonotype is medium-sized in the sample. The J gene is TRBJ1-1, the V gene TRBV4-1; no firm D call. The germline CDR1 and CDR2 sequences are MGHRA and YSYEKL. Trimming cost V 4 bases and J 1 base, with 13 bases left between them. The CDR3 sequence is 15 residues long. CDR3 protein: CASSPDPPENTEAFF. CDR3 coding DNA: TGCGCCAGCAGCCCAGATCCACCCGAGAACACTGAAGCTTTCTTT.

Relative to its sample, this clonotype is medium-sized. V is TRBV2 and J is TRBJ2-3; no clear D gene. This CDR3 spans 15 amino acids. V was clipped by 3 bases and J by 0 bases, with 10 bases between them. Per germline, CDR1 SNHLY and CDR2 FYNNEI. Written as DNA, the CDR3 is TGTGCCAGCAGTGAGGTCACCTCTAGCACAGATACGCAGTATTTT. Its translation is CASSEVTSSTDTQYF.

In this sample, this clonotype is medium-sized. The rearrangement uses TRBV19 and TRBJ2-1, with 12 bases that match TRBD2. The CDR3 has 15 amino acids. Looked up from germline, CDR1 is LNHDA and CDR2 is SQIVND (reference sequence). V shed 5 bases, J shed 7 bases, and the junction held 6 bases outside the gene matches. CDR3 residues: CASSPSGGARNEQFF. The DNA for the CDR3 is TGTGCCAGTAGTCCTAGCGGGGGGGCGCGGAATGAGCAGTTCTTC.

Within the sample, this clonotype is medium-sized. The V call is TRBV24-1, the J call TRBJ2-4; a weak D match, TRBD1 (5 bases). CDR1 is KGHDR and CDR2 is SFDVKD in the germline V gene. The CDR3 has 14 residues. Trimming removed 3 bases at V and 8 bases at J, with 13 bases between. The CDR3 protein is CATSDPGAWDIQYF. CDR3 DNA: TGTGCCACCAGTGATCCTGGGGCATGGGACATTCAGTACTTC.

The V call is TRBV10-2, the J call TRBJ2-7; D remains ambiguous. The CDR3 has 11 residues. Germline loops: CDR1 WSHSY, CDR2 SAAADI. V was cut by 0 bases and J by 5 bases, with 2 bases left in between. The CDR3 spells CASSESNEQYF. The CDR3 DNA follows: TGCGCCAGCAGTGAGTCGAACGAGCAGTACTTC.

Within the sample, this clonotype is medium-sized. The CDR3 coding sequence is TGCAGTGCCTTGACAGGGCCAATGAACACTGAAGCTTTCTTT. It codes for CSALTGPMNTEAFF. The chain joins TRBV20-1 to TRBJ1-1, with TRBD1 matching 7 bases. CDR1 and CDR2 from the germline V gene are DFQATT and SNEGSKA (reference sequence). This CDR3 region has 14 residues. With V trimmed by 6 bases and J by 0 bases, 7 bases remained unmatched.

This clonotype is medium-sized. The rearrangement joins TRBV20-1 to TRBJ2-7; D is unclear. The V end was cut by 3 bases, the J end by 3 bases, with 6 bases between. Per the germline V gene, CDR1 is DFQATT and CDR2 is SNEGSKA (reference sequence). The CDR3 contains 11 residues. CDR3 in amino acids: CSARVDYEQYF. CDR3 coding DNA: TGCAGTGCTAGGGTTGACTACGAGCAGTACTTC.

The V and J genes are TRBV28 and TRBJ1-2; D call uncertain. CDR3 size: 13 residues. Germline V lookup: CDR1 MDHEN, CDR2 SYDVKM. The V and J ends lost 8 bases and 5 bases respectively, with 15 bases between them. CDR3 sequence (DNA): TGTGCCAGCCTCGGGCGGATGCCTTATGGCTACACCTTC. It codes for CASLGRMPYGYTF.

This clonotype qualifies as large. The rearrangement joins TRBV7-9 to TRBJ1-1, with a tentative D call TRBD1 (5 bases). V was cut by 1 base and J by 2 bases, with 11 bases left in between. This CDR3 is 15 amino acids long. Germline lookup yields CDR1 SEHNR and CDR2 FQNEAQ (reference sequence). CDR3: CASSLGQGSNTEAFF. The DNA of the CDR3 is TGTGCCAGCAGCTTAGGTCAGGGATCTAACACTGAAGCTTTCTTT.

V is TRBV5-6 and J is TRBJ2-7; 7 nucleotides align to TRBD1. Germline V gene sequence: CDR1 SGHDT, CDR2 YYEEEE. Unmatched junction bases numbered 12, after V lost 2 bases and J lost 4 bases. This CDR3 is built from 16 residues. CDR3 protein: CASSLLQGERGYEQYF. The CDR3 DNA reads TGTGCCAGCAGCTTACTGCAGGGGGAAAGAGGTTACGAGCAGTACTTC.

This clonotype is labeled large. V and J are TRBV2 and TRBJ2-3; 9 bases fit TRBD2. V dropped 1 base and J dropped 4; count of bases not matched to a gene: 3. The germline gives CDR1 SNHLY, CDR2 FYNNEI. The CDR3 loop spans 15 amino acids. CDR3 bases: TGTGCCAGCAGTGAAGTTAGCGGGGGCCCAGATACGCAGTATTTT. This codes for CASSEVSGGPDTQYF.

This clonotype is medium-sized within its sample. The V call is TRBV5-4, the J call TRBJ2-7; D possibly corresponds to TRBD1 (6 bases). V was clipped by 4 bases and J by 0 bases, with 11 bases between them. The CDR3 length is 14 residues. In germline, CDR1 is SGHNT, CDR2 YYREEE (reference sequence). CDR3 sequence: CASSLTGSSYEQYF. The CDR3, as DNA: TGTGCCAGCAGCCTTACAGGGAGCTCCTACGAGCAGTACTTC. Supplemented by reference TRBV5-4 and TRBJ2-7, the full variable domain reads ETGVTQSPTHLIKTRGQQVTLRCSSQSGHNTVSWYQQALGQGPQFIFQYYREEENGRGNFPPRFSGLQFPNYSSELNVNALELDDSALYLCASSLTGSSYEQYFGPGTRLTVT.

The chain combines TRBV29-1 with TRBJ2-1; 7 bases align to TRBD1. Losses at the gene ends were 7 bases for V and 3 bases for J; bases not matched to a gene: 3. The CDR3 sequence is 12 residues long. Per the germline V gene, CDR1 is SQVTM and CDR2 is ANQGSEA. As DNA, the CDR3 is TGCAGCGCCAGGGACAGCTACAATGAGCAGTTCTTC. Protein: CSARDSYNEQFF.

As for this clonotype: An end of the junction differs from the germline gene, which may be a read error. The chain links TRBV28 to TRBJ2-1; D ambiguous. From germline, CDR1 is MDHEN and CDR2 SYDVKM. The CDR3 loop spans 13 amino acids. The CDR3 loop reads CASSLSRWNELFF. Written as DNA, the CDR3 is TGTGCCAGCAGTTTATCGAGATGGAATGAGCTGTTCTTC. Looking up the rest from reference TRBV28 and TRBJ2-1 gives the full variable domain: DVKVTQSSRYLVKRTGEKVFLECVQDMDHENMFWYRQDPGLGLRLIYFSYDVKMKEKGDIPEGYSVSREKKERFSLILESASTNQTSMYLCASSLSRWNELFFGPGTRLTVL.

Only a few counts were recorded for this clonotype. J is TRBJ2-2 and V is TRBV11-2, with D perhaps matching TRBD1 or TRBD2 (5 bases each). The CDR3 sequence is 15 residues long. CDR1 and CDR2 from the germline V gene are SGHAT and FQNNGV. The V and J ends lost 3 bases and 4 bases respectively, with 12 bases between them. DNA for the CDR3: TGTGCCAGCAGCTTGGGGACCGGAGTCACCGGGGAGCTGTTTTTT. Translated: CASSLGTGVTGELFF. Filled out from reference TRBV11-2 and TRBJ2-2, the complete variable domain reads EAGVAQSPRYKIIEKRQSVAFWCNPISGHATLYWYQQILGQGPKLLIQFQNNGVVDDSQLPKDRFSAERLKGVDSTLKIQPAKLEDSAVYLCASSLGTGVTGELFFGEGSRLTVL.

This clonotype counts as medium-sized. This rearrangement joins TRBV12-5 to TRBJ2-1; D not certain. CDR3 length equals 11 residues. V lost 7 bases, J lost 5 bases, and 6 bases lay in between. Germline V gives CDR1 LGHNT, CDR2 FRNRAP. This CDR3 reads CASATHNEQFF. The CDR3 DNA reads TGTGCTAGTGCCACACACAATGAGCAGTTCTTC.

By frequency in the sample, this clonotype is large. The chain couples TRBV19 to TRBJ2-1, with unresolved D. The CDR3 loop spans 12 amino acids. The V end was cut by 5 bases, the J end by 6 bases, with 8 bases between. CDR1 and CDR2 (germline): LNHDA, SQIVND (reference sequence). The CDR3 DNA is TGTGCCAGTAGTCCATGGGGCAATGAGCAGTTCTTC. This gives the protein CASSPWGNEQFF.

The V and J genes are TRBV7-3 and TRBJ2-7, with D unclear. CDR1 and CDR2 (germline): SGHTA, FQGTGA. Trimming removed 5 bases from V and 2 bases from J, with 28 bases in between. The CDR3 has 19 amino acids. The CDR3 spells CASSPEASTPLYGTYEQYF. As DNA, the CDR3 is TGTGCCAGCAGCCCCGAGGCGAGCACGCCCCTCTACGGAACCTACGAGCAGTACTTC.

In this sample, this clonotype is medium-sized. This sequence joins TRBV28 and TRBJ2-7, with D hard to call. CDR1 and CDR2 from the germline V gene are MDHEN and SYDVKM. V lost 6 bases and J 2 bases, leaving 5 bases between the germline ends. The CDR3 is 11 residues long. Here the CDR3 DNA reads TGTGCCAGCAGCCCTCCCTACGAGCAGTACTTC. It encodes CASSPPYEQYF.

By share, this clonotype counts as medium-sized. The rearrangement joins TRBV4-1 to TRBJ2-7; D is perhaps TRBD1 (6 bases). Germline CDR1 is MGHRA and CDR2 is YSYEKL. The V end lost 2 bases, the J end lost 3 bases, and 11 bases lay between the germline ends. The CDR3 consists of 14 residues. CDR3 bases: TGCGCCAGCAGCCAAATAACAGGGATCTACGAGCAGTACTTC. As protein: CASSQITGIYEQYF.

In its sample, this clonotype is large (0.1 to 1%). The J gene is TRBJ2-2, the V gene TRBV28; TRBD2 might be the D (6 bases). Germline CDR1 MDHEN, CDR2 SYDVKM. V was pared by 3 bases and J by 3 bases, with 11 bases between. This CDR3 is 15 amino acids long. The CDR3 loop reads CASSLWRGDTGELFF. In DNA form, the CDR3 reads TGTGCCAGCAGTTTGTGGCGGGGTGACACCGGGGAGCTGTTTTTT. The whole variable domain, remainder taken from reference TRBV28 and TRBJ2-2, is DVKVTQSSRYLVKRTGEKVFLECVQDMDHENMFWYRQDPGLGLRLIYFSYDVKMKEKGDIPEGYSVSREKKERFSLILESASTNQTSMYLCASSLWRGDTGELFFGEGSRLTVL.